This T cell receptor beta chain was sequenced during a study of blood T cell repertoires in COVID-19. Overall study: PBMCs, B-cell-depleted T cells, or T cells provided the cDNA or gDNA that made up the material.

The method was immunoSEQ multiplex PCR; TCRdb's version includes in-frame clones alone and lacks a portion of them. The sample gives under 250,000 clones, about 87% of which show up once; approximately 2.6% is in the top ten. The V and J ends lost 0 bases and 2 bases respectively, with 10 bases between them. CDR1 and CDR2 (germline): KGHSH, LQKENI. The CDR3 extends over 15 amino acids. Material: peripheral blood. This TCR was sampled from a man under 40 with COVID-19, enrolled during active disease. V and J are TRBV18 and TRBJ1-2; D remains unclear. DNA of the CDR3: TGTGCCAGCTCACCACCCTATACAGCCAACTATGGCTACACCTTC. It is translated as CASSPPYTANYGYTF.